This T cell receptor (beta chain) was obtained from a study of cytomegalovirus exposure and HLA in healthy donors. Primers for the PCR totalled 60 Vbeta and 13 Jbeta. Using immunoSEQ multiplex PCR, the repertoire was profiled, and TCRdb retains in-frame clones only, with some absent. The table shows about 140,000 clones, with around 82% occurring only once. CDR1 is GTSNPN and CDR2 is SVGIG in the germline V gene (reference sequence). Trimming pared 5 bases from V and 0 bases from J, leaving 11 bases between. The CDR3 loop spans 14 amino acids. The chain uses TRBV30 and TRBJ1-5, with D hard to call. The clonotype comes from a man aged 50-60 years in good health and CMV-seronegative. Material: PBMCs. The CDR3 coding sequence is TGTGCCTGGGACGGAGGGTTTAGCAATCAGCCCCAGCATTTT. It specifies CAWDGGFSNQPQHF. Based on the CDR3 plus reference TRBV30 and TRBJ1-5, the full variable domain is SQTIHQWPATLVQPVGSPLSLECTVEGTSNPNLYWYRQAAGRGLQLLFYSVGIGQISSEVPQNLSASRPQDRQFILSSKKLLLSDSGFYLCAWDGGFSNQPQHFGDGTRLSIL.